This TCR beta chain was sequenced for a study of cytomegalovirus exposure and HLA in healthy donors. Findings and caveats of the study: In an earlier analysis, productive rearrangement rates for most beta V segments clustered near 90% or 30%.

The CDR3 is 16 amino acids. The ends were cut back, 0 bases at V and 6 bases at J, with 16 bases in the middle. Germline assignment: CDR1 KGHSH and CDR2 LQKENI. 60 Vbeta and 13 Jbeta primers were used in PCR. The table came from immunoSEQ multiplex PCR; TCRdb's copy has only in-frame clones and leaves some out. The sample has approximately 110,000 clones, approximately 78% seen once. Concerning this clone: The antigen remains undetermined.

The V call is TRBV18, the J call TRBJ2-3, with a possible D match to TRBD1 (5 bases). The sample consisted of PBMCs. This sequence originates from a woman between 25 and 40 years old in good health and CMV-seronegative. CDR3 nucleotides: TGTGCCAGCTCACCACCAATCCCTCAGGGTTTGGATACGCAGTATTTT. Amino acids: CASSPPIPQGLDTQYF.